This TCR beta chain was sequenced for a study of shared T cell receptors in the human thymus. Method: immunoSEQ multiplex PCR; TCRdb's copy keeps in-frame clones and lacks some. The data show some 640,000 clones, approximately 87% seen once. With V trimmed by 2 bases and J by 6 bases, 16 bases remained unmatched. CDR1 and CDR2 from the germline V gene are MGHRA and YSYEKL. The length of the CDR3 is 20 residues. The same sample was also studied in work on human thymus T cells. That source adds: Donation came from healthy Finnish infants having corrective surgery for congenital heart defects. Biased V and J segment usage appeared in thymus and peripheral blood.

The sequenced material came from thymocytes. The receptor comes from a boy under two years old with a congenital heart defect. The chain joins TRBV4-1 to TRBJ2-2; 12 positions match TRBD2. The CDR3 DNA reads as TGCGCCAGCAGCCAAACGCATAAGACTAGCGGGAGTTTGGCCCCCGGGGAGCTGTTTTTT. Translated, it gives CASSQTHKTSGSLAPGELFF.